The sequence of this T cell receptor (beta chain) was determined in a study of CD8 T cells in Susac syndrome. Across the whole study: Clinically active disease was present in five or six of the sequenced Susac syndrome patients. About 8 of these patients were in remission. When blood was drawn, patients with Susac syndrome were on intravenous immunoglobulin alone, on corticosteroids, or therapy-naive. Findings and limits, study-wide: Only a relatively small number of individuals were included in the TCR sequencing and HLA analysis.

The RNA, roughly 0.45 to 1 ug, was put through reverse transcription using random hexamers. TCRdb ran MiXCR on the immunoSEQ multiplex PCR reads and lists one entry per CDR3 protein. The sample has 180,000 or so distinct CDR3 sequences; 90% to 95% are singletons. The V and J ends lost 2 bases and 1 base respectively, with 9 bases between them. CDR1 is SGHRS, CDR2 YFSETQ, per germline. There are 14 residues in the CDR3. Of note for this clonotype: The antigen is not known.

This clonotype was obtained from a human donor with Susac syndrome. J is TRBJ1-1 and V is TRBV5-1; D possibly corresponds to TRBD1 (5 bases). Sequencing used CD4+ T cells from PBMCs. The CDR3 sequence: CASSFLQGNTEAFF. CDR3 in DNA: TGCGCCAGCAGCTTCCTTCAGGGGAACACTGAAGCTTTCTTT.